These 17 T cell receptor beta chains were all obtained from the same sample, sequenced in a study of blood T cell repertoires in COVID-19. Clones were read by immunoSEQ multiplex PCR, and TCRdb kept only the in-frame ones, dropping some. The profile shows roughly 53,000 clones, 86% of them singletons. Input material: peripheral blood. These receptors were collected from a man older than 75 with acute or convalescent COVID-19.

The chain is built from TRBV5-1 and TRBJ1-6; the match to TRBD1 covers 10 bases. The CDR3 consists of 16 residues. Germline CDR1 reads SGHRS; CDR2 reads YFSETQ. V shed 2 bases and J 7 bases; nucleotides not matched to a gene: 6. CDR3 in DNA: TGCGCCAGCAGCTTTGGGGACAGGGGCTCCAATTCACCCCTCCACTTT. Its protein product is CASSFGDRGSNSPLHF.

The V and J genes are TRBV2 and TRBJ2-4; 16 positions match TRBD2. Germline CDR1 SNHLY, CDR2 FYNNEI. J lost 0 bases, V lost 7 bases, and 12 bases had no gene match. This CDR3 contains 20 residues. CDR3 in amino acids: CASIAGTSGGGKLAKNIQYF. As DNA, the CDR3 is TGTGCCAGCATTGCCGGGACTAGCGGGGGGGGTAAACTAGCCAAAAACATTCAGTACTTC.

This clone was observed a single time. The chain links TRBV6-2 or TRBV6-3 to TRBJ1-1, with 7 bases matching TRBD1. The junction had 10 bases not matched to a gene; V was cut back by 4 bases and J by 2 bases. This CDR3 is 16 amino acids long. CDR1 and CDR2 (germline): MNHEY, SVGEGT. The CDR3 loop is CASSLGPGTVNTEAFF. In DNA form, the CDR3 reads TGTGCCAGCAGTTTAGGTCCCGGGACAGTAAACACTGAAGCTTTCTTT.

The genes are TRBV19 and TRBJ2-7; 12 bases are a match to TRBD2. J lost 3 bases, V lost 9 bases, and 9 bases had no gene match. CDR1 is LNHDA, CDR2 SQIVND, per germline (reference sequence). The CDR3 consists of 15 residues. The DNA for the CDR3 is TGTGCCAGCTCAGGGACTAGCGGGTACGACTACGAGCAGTACTTC. Its protein is CASSGTSGYDYEQYF.

The chain is built from TRBV3-1 (or the pseudogene TRBV3-2) and TRBJ1-1; D uncertain. Germline V gene lookup returns CDR1 LGHDT and CDR2 YNNKEL (reference sequence). CDR3 length: 14 amino acids. V was cut by 4 bases and J by 6 bases, with 15 bases left in between. The CDR3 coding sequence is TGTGCCAGCAGCCCCCGGGTCACTTCGGCTGAAGCTTTCTTT. Protein: CASSPRVTSAEAFF.

The V gene is TRBV9, the J gene TRBJ1-2; 7 bases map to TRBD1. Germline V lookup: CDR1 SGDLS, CDR2 YYNGEE. This CDR3 is 16 amino acids long. The trim removed 0 bases at V and 1 base at J, leaving 6 bases unmatched. The CDR3, as DNA: TGTGCCAGCAGCGTAGGACCGGGACAGAGTAACTATGGCTACACCTTC. Translated, it gives CASSVGPGQSNYGYTF.

CDR3 in amino acids: CASSPSSIGRGLETQYF. CDR3 in DNA: TGTGCCAGCAGCCCCTCATCGATTGGGCGGGGGTTAGAGACCCAGTACTTC. The chain combines TRBV11-3 with TRBJ2-5; 7 bases are shared with TRBD2. V lost 5 bases, J lost 4 bases, and 16 bases stayed unmatched. The length of the CDR3 is 17 residues. In germline, CDR1 is SGHNT, CDR2 YENEEA. Full variable domain (outside the CDR3, taken from reference TRBV11-3 and TRBJ2-5): EAGVVQSPRYKIIEKKQPVAFWCNPISGHNTLYWYLQNLGQGPELLIRYENEEAVDDSQLPKDRFSAERLKGVDSTLKIQPAELGDSAVYLCASSPSSIGRGLETQYFGPGTRLLVL.

This sequence joins TRBV6-5 and TRBJ2-2; 7 nucleotides line up with TRBD1. Germline V CDR1 and CDR2: MNHEY, SVGAGI. V was pared by 6 bases and J by 4 bases, with 5 bases of the junction left unmatched. The CDR3 is made up of 14 amino acids. The CDR3: CASSLQGSTGELFF. In DNA form, the CDR3 reads TGTGCCAGCAGCTTACAGGGGAGCACCGGGGAGCTGTTTTTT.

As regards this clone: One junction end does not reproduce the germline sequence, and a read error may be involved. The chain couples TRBV7-2 to TRBJ2-4; TRBD1 is a possible D gene (5 bases). CDR1 and CDR2 from the germline V gene are SGHTA and FQGNSA. The CDR3 is made up of 11 amino acids. The CDR3 DNA is TGTGCCAGCAGCTTAGGTGGGGCCCTATTCTTC. Protein sequence: CASSLGGALFF. The variable domain in full, with the rest retrieved from reference TRBV7-2 and TRBJ2-4, is GAGVSQSPSNKVTEKGKDVELRCDPISGHTALYWYRQSLGQGLEFLIYFQGNSAPDKSGLPSDRFSAERTGGSVSTLTIQRTQQEDSAVYLCASSLGGALFFGAGTRLSVL.

This clone appeared once. This chain links TRBV5-1 with TRBJ2-3, with D tentatively TRBD2 (6 bases). Trimming removed 0 bases from V and 3 bases from J, with 20 bases in between. Germline V gives CDR1 SGHRS, CDR2 YFSETQ. The CDR3 is 18 residues long. The CDR3 here is CASSLDFGGRVRTDTQYF. The CDR3 DNA reads TGCGCCAGCAGCTTGGATTTCGGGGGTAGAGTCCGGACAGATACGCAGTATTTT.

The rearrangement joins TRBV15 to TRBJ2-5, with a possible D match to TRBD2 (5 bases). CDR1 is LNHNV, CDR2 YYDKDF, per germline (reference sequence). V was trimmed by 4 bases and J by 4 bases, leaving 16 bases between them. The CDR3 sequence is 15 residues long. The CDR3 protein is CATSIRGEGGETQYF. CDR3 in DNA: TGTGCCACCAGCATTCGGGGAGAGGGCGGAGAGACCCAGTACTTC. The full variable domain, in which reference TRBV15 and TRBJ2-5 provide the parts outside the CDR3, is DAMVIQNPRYQVTQFGKPVTLSCSQTLNHNVMYWYQQKSSQAPKLLFHYYDKDFNNEADTPDNFQSRRPNTSFCFLDIRSPGLGDTAMYLCATSIRGEGGETQYFGPGTRLLVL.

This rearrangement joins TRBV27 to TRBJ2-7, with 7 bases that match TRBD1. Germline V gene data show CDR1 as MNHEY and CDR2 as SMNVEV (reference sequence). The length of the CDR3 is 14 residues. J gave up 2 bases and V 1 base, and 2 bases lay outside the gene matches. CDR3 residues: CASSLYGQAYEQYF. The CDR3 nucleotides are TGTGCCAGCAGTTTATACGGACAGGCCTACGAGCAGTACTTC.

The rearrangement joins TRBV5-6 to TRBJ2-5; 8 nucleotides agree with TRBD1. In germline, CDR1 is SGHDT, CDR2 YYEEEE. The ends lost 2 bases at V and 5 bases at J; junction bases unmatched: 8. CDR3 length: 15 amino acids. The CDR3 DNA is TGTGCCAGCAGCTTATCAGGGGGCCTACAGGAGACCCAGTACTTC. Residues: CASSLSGGLQETQYF.

The genes are TRBV12-3 or TRBV12-4 and TRBJ1-2; the match to TRBD1 covers 7 bases. Losses at the gene ends were 7 bases for V and 2 bases for J; bases not matched to a gene: 4. The CDR3 is 13 amino acids. The CDR3 reads CASTTGANYGYTF. CDR3 nucleotides: TGTGCCAGCACCACAGGGGCAAACTATGGCTACACCTTC.

This clone is a singleton in its sample. V gene TRBV7-9 combines with J gene TRBJ1-2; weak D call: TRBD1 (6 bases). The ends were cut back, 4 bases at V and 2 bases at J, with 8 bases in the middle. The CDR3 extends over 13 amino acids. Germline V CDR1 and CDR2: SEHNR, FQNEAQ (reference sequence). CDR3 sequence: CASSYTGNYGYTF. The CDR3 DNA sequence: TGTGCCAGCAGCTATACAGGGAACTATGGCTACACCTTC.

The chain is built from TRBV6-2 or TRBV6-3 and TRBJ2-5, with a possible D match to TRBD2 (7 bases). Germline values: CDR1 MNHEY, CDR2 SVGEGT. The CDR3 consists of 15 residues. Trimming took off 2 bases at V and 0 bases at J, with 10 bases between the two ends. For the CDR3, the DNA is TGTGCCAGCAGTTACGGGGGGGCGTACCAAGAGACCCAGTACTTC. This sequence encodes CASSYGGAYQETQYF.

The chain couples TRBV18 to TRBJ2-3; no definite D call. CDR3 size: 16 residues. Germline CDR1 reads KGHSH; CDR2 reads LQKENI. The ends were cut back, 5 bases at V and 3 bases at J, with 18 bases in the middle. The CDR3: CASSTRRSALTDTQYF. The CDR3 region has the DNA TGTGCCAGCTCAACGCGACGGTCAGCGTTGACAGATACGCAGTATTTT.